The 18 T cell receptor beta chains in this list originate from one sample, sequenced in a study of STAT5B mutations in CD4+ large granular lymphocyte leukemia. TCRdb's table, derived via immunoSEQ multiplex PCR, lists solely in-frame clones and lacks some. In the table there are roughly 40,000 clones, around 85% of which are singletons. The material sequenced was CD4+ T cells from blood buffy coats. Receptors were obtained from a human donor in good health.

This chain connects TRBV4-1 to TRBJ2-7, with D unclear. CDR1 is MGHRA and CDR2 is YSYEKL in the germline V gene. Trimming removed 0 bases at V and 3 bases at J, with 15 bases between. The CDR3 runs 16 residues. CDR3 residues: CASSQDPSIKFYEQYF. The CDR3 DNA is TGCGCCAGCAGCCAAGATCCGTCAATAAAATTCTACGAGCAGTACTTC.

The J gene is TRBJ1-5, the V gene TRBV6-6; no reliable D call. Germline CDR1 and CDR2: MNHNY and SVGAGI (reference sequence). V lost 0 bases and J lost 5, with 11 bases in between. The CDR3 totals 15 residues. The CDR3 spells CASSYSLGRHQPQHF. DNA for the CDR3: TGTGCCAGCAGTTACTCGCTTGGACGACATCAGCCCCAGCATTTT.

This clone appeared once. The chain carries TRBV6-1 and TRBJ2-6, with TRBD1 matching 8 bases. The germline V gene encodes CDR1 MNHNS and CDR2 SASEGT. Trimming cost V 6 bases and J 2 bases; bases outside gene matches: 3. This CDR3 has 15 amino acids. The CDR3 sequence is CASRVDRAGANVLTF. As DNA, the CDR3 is TGTGCCAGCAGGGTGGACAGGGCTGGGGCCAACGTCCTGACTTTC.

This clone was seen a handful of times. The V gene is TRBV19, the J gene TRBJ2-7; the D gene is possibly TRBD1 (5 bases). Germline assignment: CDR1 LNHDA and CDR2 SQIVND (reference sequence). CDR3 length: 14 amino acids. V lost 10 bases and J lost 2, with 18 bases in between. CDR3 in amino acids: CATGETAVTYEQYF. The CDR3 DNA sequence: TGTGCCACTGGCGAGACAGCCGTGACCTACGAGCAGTACTTC.

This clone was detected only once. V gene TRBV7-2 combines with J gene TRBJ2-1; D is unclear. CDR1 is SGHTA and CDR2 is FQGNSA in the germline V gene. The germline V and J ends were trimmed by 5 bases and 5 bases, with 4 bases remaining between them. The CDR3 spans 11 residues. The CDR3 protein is CASSINNEQFF. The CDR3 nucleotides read TGTGCCAGCAGCATTAACAATGAGCAGTTCTTC.

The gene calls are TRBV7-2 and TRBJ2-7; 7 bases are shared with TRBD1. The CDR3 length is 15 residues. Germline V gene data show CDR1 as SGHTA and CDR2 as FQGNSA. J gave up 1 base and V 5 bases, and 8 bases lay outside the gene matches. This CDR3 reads CASSPQGQISYEQYF. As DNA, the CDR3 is TGTGCCAGCAGCCCCCAGGGACAGATATCCTACGAGCAGTACTTC.

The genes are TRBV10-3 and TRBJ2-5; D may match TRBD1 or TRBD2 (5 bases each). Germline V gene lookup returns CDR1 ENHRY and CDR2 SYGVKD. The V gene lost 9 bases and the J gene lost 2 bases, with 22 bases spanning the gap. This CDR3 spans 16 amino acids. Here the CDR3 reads CAMGSAPGREQETQYF. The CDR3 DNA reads TGTGCCATGGGAAGTGCCCCGGGACGCGAACAAGAGACCCAGTACTTC.

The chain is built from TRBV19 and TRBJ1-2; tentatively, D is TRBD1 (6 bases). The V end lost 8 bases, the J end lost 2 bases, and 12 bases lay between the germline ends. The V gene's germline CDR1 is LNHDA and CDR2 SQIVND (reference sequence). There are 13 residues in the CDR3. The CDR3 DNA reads TGTGCCAGTCATAGGAGGGGGAACTATGGCTACACCTTC. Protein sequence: CASHRRGNYGYTF.

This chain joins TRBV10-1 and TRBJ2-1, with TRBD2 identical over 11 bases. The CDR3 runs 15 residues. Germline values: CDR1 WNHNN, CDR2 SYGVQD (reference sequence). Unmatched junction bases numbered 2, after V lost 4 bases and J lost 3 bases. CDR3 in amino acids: CASSGTSGSYNEQFF. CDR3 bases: TGCGCCAGCAGTGGAACTAGCGGGAGCTACAATGAGCAGTTCTTC.

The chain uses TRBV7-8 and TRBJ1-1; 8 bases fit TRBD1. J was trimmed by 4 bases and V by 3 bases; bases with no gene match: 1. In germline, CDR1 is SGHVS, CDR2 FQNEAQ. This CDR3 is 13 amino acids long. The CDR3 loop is CASSFTGGTEAFF. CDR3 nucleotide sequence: TGTGCCAGCAGCTTTACAGGGGGCACTGAAGCTTTCTTT.

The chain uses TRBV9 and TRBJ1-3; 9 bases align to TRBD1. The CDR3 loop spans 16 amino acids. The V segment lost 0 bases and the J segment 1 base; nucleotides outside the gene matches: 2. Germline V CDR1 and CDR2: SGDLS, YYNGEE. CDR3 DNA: TGTGCCAGCAGCGTAGCTGGACAGGGGTCTGGAAACACCATATATTTT. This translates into CASSVAGQGSGNTIYF.

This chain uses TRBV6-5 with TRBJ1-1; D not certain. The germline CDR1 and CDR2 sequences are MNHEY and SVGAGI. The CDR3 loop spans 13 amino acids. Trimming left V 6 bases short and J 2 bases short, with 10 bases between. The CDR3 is CASRLDVNTEAFF. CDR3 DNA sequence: TGTGCCAGCAGACTCGATGTCAACACTGAAGCTTTCTTT.

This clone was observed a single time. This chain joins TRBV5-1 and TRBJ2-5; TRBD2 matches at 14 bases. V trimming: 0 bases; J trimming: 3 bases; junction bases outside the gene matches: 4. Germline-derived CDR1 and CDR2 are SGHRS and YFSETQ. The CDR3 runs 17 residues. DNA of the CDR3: TGCGCCAGCAGCTTGGGACTAGCGGGGGGGCCTAAAGAGACCCAGTACTTC. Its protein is CASSLGLAGGPKETQYF.

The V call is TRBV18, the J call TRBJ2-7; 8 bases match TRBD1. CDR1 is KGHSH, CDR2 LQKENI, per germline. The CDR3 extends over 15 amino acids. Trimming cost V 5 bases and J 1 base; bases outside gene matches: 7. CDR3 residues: CASSTGTGTSYEQYF. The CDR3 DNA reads TGTGCCAGCTCAACCGGGACAGGCACTTCCTACGAGCAGTACTTC.

CDR3 region: CASSIVRGTEAFF. The CDR3 nucleotides read TGTGCCAGTAGTATAGTGCGGGGGACTGAAGCTTTCTTT. This sequence joins TRBV19 and TRBJ1-1; TRBD1 might be the D (5 bases). Germline V gene lookup returns CDR1 LNHDA and CDR2 SQIVND (reference sequence). This CDR3 is built from 13 residues. V dropped 1 base and J dropped 5 bases, with 8 bases sitting between them.

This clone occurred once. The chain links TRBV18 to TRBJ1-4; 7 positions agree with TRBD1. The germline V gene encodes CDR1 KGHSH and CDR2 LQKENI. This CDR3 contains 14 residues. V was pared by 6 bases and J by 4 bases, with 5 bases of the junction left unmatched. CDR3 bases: TGTGCCAGCTCCCTGGGGACAGTTAATGAAAAACTGTTTTTT. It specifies CASSLGTVNEKLFF. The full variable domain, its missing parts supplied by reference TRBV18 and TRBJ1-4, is NAGVMQNPRHLVRRRGQEARLRCSPMKGHSHVYWYRQLPEEGLKFMVYLQKENIIDESGMPKERFSAEFPKEGPSILRIQQVVRGDSAAYFCASSLGTVNEKLFFGSGTQLSVL.

CDR3 loop: CASSLYLLGGSTDTQYF. The CDR3 DNA sequence: TGTGCCAGCAGCTTATACTTGCTGGGCGGTAGCACAGATACGCAGTATTTT. The chain combines TRBV11-2 with TRBJ2-3, with unresolved D. Germline CDR1 reads SGHAT; CDR2 reads FQNNGV. Between the trimmed V and J ends, which lost 2 bases and 0 bases, there was a span of 15 bases. The CDR3 covers 17 residues.

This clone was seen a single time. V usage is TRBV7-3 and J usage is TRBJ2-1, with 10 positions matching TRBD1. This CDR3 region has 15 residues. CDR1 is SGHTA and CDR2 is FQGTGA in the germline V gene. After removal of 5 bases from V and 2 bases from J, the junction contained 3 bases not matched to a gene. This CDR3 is CASSKGQGAYNEQFF. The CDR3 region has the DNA TGTGCCAGCAGCAAAGGACAGGGGGCCTACAATGAGCAGTTCTTC. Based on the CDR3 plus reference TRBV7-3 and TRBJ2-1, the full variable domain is GAGVSQTPSNKVTEKGKYVELRCDPISGHTALYWYRQSLGQGPEFLIYFQGTGAADDSGLPNDRFFAVRPEGSVSTLKIQRTERGDSAVYLCASSKGQGAYNEQFFGPGTRLTVL.